Sequencing of this TCR beta chain was carried out in a study of T cell responses to AZD1222 COVID-19 vaccine. General study points: CD4 TCRs linked to vaccination spanned spike, dominating at 160-218 and 743-854.

Pooled together were second doses at about 4 or about 12 weeks. Repertoires were generated with immunoSEQ multiplex PCR, while TCRdb's copy carries only in-frame clones and drops some. Counted here are 130,000 or so clones, 75% to 95% occurring once; the ten biggest clones make up 1.5% to 2%. V shed 4 bases and J shed 8 bases, with 12 bases lying between them. The CDR3 consists of 14 residues. Germline-derived CDR1 and CDR2 are SEHNR and FQNEAQ (reference sequence). As regards this clone: The antigen is undetermined.

This chain uses TRBV7-9 with TRBJ1-6; no reliable D call. The sequence was obtained from an adult who received the AZD1222 COVID-19 vaccine. The starting material was peripheral blood, obtained 28 days after the second AZD1222 dose. The CDR3: CASSSTGYYSPLHF. DNA for the CDR3: TGTGCCAGCAGCTCGACGGGATACTATTCACCCCTCCACTTT. Using reference TRBV7-9 and TRBJ1-6 for the parts outside the CDR3, the full variable domain is DTGVSQNPRHKITKRGQNVTFRCDPISEHNRLYWYRQTLGQGPEFLTYFQNEAQLEKSRLLSDRFSAERPKGSFSTLEIQRTEQGDSAMYLCASSSTGYYSPLHFGNGTRLTVT.